This T cell receptor (beta chain) was identified during a study of breast tumors, draining lymph nodes, adjacent tissues. Whole-study findings and limits: Data fit most tumor T cells coming from lymph node, expanding in tumor. Tumors had less TCR diversity than lymph nodes, more than nontumor tissue.

MiXCR was run by TCRdb on the multiplex PCR reads, yielding one entry per CDR3 protein. This sample has approximately 52,000 distinct CDR3 sequences, with roughly 39% found just once. This clonotype has ten or more counts. Its specificity is unknown. The CDR3 is 15 residues long. Trimming removed 0 bases at V and 8 bases at J, with 16 bases between. Germline assignment: CDR1 LGHNA and CDR2 YNFKEQ. The receptor was isolated from a female donor with breast cancer. Some clones in this sample may be carry-over from other donors' samples. The chain employs TRBV4-2 and TRBJ1-2; D may be TRBD1 (6 bases). Sequenced material: breast tumor tissue. CDR3 nucleotides: TGTGCCAGCAGCCAAGACGTCCAGGGGATAGTAGGCTACACCTTC. The encoded protein is CASSQDVQGIVGYTF.